The entry below describes one T cell receptor beta chain. Its specific antigen is unknown. No quality values exist for individual bases; no much larger clone is one base distant. For each enrolled patient, mismatch repair deficiency was established using either polymerase chain reaction or immunohistochemistry. TCR sequencing was carried out for three patients who responded to pembrolizumab therapy. In the phase II trial, pembrolizumab PD-1 blockade was tested prospectively in advanced mismatch repair-deficient cancers, no matter which tissue of origin the cancers came from. Peripheral blood T cell samples were serially collected before and at multiple times after PD-1 blockade was started. The timing of each blood sample was reported as weeks after the first dose of pembrolizumab. There are 15 amino acids in the CDR3, from cysteine to phenylalanine inclusive. Solely the CDR3 DNA is kept, with 45 bases framed from the first base. Germline trimming amounts to 6 bases on V and 1 base on J, with 7 as the count of junction bases outside the gene matches. In the germline V gene, CDR1 corresponds to MDHEN and CDR2 to SYDVKM.

Libraries were prepared through the immunoSEQ multiplex PCR assay. TCRdb holds this immuneACCESS table with in-frame rearrangements only. Some clones are missing; in checked studies, unresolved V genes explain under half, and the rest has no known cause. The sample profile shows 120,000 or so clones; 86% of them were found once. Of the sample, about 13% is held by the ten largest clones. This sample is drawn from a study of PD-1 blockade in mismatch repair-deficient tumors (dated by TCRdb to the late 2010s). For the study in its entirety: Between late 2013 and 2016, the trial enrolled 65 to 95 consecutive patients with some twelve types of mismatch repair-deficient cancer, all of whom had received prior treatment and were progressing. Tumor-associated T cell clones were tracked in the peripheral blood of patients responding to PD-1 blockade by deep sequencing of TCR CDR3 regions. Paper-wide results and their limitations: After pembrolizumab, tumor-resident clones, which were often undetectable in blood before treatment, expanded rapidly and then contracted, generally ahead of radiologic responses.

The material was peripheral blood, obtained 44 weeks after starting pembrolizumab. The chain joins TRBV28 to TRBJ2-5; 8 central bases correspond to TRBD1. This TCR was sampled from an adult with mismatch repair-deficient cancer. At the DNA level, the sequence is TGTGCCAGCAGACGTCTGACAGGGGTCCAAGAGACCCAGTACTTC. Translated, it gives CASRRLTGVQETQYF.